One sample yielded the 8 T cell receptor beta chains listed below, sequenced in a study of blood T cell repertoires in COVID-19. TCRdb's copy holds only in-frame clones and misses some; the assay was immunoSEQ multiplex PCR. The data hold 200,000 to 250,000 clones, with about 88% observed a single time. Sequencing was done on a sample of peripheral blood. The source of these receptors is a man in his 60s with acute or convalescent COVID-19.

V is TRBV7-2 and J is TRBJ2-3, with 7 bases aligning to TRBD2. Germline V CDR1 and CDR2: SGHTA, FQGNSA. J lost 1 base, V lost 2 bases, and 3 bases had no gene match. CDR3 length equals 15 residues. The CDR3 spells CASSLLAGGTDTQYF. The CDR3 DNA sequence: TGTGCCAGCAGCTTACTTGCGGGGGGCACAGATACGCAGTATTTT.

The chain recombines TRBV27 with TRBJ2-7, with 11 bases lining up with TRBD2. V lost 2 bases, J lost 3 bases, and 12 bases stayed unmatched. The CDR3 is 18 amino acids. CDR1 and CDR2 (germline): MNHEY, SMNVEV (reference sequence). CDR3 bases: TGTGCCAGCAGTTTAGTGGGCTCTAGCGGGGGGACCCTCTACGAGCAGTACTTC. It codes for CASSLVGSSGGTLYEQYF.

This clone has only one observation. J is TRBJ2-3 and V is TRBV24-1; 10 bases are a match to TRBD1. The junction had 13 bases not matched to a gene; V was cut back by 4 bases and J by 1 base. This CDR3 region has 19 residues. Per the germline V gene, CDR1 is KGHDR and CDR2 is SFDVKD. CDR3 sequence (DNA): TGTGCCACCAGTGAACCTATGACAGGGGGCGATACCCGCACAGATACGCAGTATTTT. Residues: CATSEPMTGGDTRTDTQYF.

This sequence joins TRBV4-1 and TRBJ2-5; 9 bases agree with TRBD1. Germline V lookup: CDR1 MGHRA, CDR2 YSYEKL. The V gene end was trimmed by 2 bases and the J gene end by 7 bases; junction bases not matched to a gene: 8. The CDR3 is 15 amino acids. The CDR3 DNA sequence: TGCGCCAGCAGCCAAAACAGGGGGCCTCCTGGGACCCAGTACTTC. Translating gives CASSQNRGPPGTQYF.

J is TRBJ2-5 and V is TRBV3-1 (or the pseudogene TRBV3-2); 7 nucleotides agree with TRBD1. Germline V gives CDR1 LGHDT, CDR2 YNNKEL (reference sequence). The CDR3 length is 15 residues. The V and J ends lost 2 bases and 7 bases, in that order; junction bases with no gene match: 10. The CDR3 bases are TGTGCCAGCAGCCAACGAGGGGGCGCAACGTGGACCCAGTACTTC. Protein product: CASSQRGGATWTQYF.

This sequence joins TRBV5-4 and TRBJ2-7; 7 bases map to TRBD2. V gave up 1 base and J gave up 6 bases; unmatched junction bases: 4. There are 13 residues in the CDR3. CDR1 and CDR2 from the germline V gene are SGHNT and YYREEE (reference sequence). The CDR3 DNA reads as TGTGCCAGCAGCTTGTCGGGGGGATCCGAGCAGTACTTC. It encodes CASSLSGGSEQYF.

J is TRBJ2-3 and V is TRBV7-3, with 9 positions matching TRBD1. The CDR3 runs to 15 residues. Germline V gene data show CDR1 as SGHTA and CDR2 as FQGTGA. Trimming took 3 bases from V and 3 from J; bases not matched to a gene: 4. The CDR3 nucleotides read TGTGCCAGCAGCTTCGACAGGGGGGGAACAGATACGCAGTATTTT. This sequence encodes CASSFDRGGTDTQYF.

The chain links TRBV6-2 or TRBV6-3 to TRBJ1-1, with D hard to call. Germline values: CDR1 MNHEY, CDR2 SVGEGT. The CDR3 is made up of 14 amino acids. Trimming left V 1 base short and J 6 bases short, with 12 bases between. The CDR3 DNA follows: TGTGCCAGCAGTTACTTCGGGGTGAGCTCTGAAGCTTTCTTT. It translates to CASSYFGVSSEAFF.